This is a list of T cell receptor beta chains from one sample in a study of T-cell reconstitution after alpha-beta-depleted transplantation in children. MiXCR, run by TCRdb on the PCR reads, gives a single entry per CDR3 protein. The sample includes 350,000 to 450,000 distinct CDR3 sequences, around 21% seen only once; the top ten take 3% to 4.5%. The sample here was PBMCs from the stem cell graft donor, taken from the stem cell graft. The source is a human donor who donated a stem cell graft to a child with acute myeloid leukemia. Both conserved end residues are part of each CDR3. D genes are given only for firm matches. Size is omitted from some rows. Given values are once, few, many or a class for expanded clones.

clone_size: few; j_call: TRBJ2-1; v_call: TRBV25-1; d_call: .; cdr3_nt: TGTGCCAGTAAACCTCGGGCATTATACAATGAGCAGTTCTTC; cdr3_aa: CASKPRALYNEQFF
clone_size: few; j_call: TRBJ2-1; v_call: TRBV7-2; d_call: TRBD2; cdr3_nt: TGTGCCAGCAGCTTAGGGTACTCTAGCGGGAGGGTCTATGAGCAGTTCTTC; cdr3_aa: CASSLGYSSGRVYEQFF
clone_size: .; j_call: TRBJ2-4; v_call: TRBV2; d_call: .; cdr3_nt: TGTGCCAGCAGTGACAGAATAGCCAAAAACATTCAGTACTTC; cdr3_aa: CASSDRIAKNIQYF
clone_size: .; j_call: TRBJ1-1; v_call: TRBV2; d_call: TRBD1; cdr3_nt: TGTGCCATCTACCTACAGGGGGTGGACACTGAAGCTTTCTTT; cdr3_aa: CAIYLQGVDTEAFF
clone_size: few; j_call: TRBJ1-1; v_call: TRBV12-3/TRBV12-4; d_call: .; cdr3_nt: TGTGCCAGCAGGGGGGCGAACACTGAAGCTTTCTTT; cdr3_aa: CASRGANTEAFF
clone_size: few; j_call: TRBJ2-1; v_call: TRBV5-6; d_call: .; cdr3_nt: TGTGCCAGCAGCTGGCAGGGAGGTGAGCAGTTCTTC; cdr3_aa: CASSWQGGEQFF
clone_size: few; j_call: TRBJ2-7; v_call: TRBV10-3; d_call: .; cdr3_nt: TGTGCCATCAGGAAGACAGGTGGCCTCTACGAGCAGTACTTC; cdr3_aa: CAIRKTGGLYEQYF
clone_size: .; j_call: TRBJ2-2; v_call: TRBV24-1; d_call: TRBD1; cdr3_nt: TGTGCCACCAGTGCGGTCGGACAGGGGTCCGGGGAGCTGTTTTTT; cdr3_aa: CATSAVGQGSGELFF
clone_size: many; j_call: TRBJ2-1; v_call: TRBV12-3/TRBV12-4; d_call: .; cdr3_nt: TGTGCCAGCAGTGGTTCCGTAGACTCCTACAATGAGCAGTTCTTC; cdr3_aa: CASSGSVDSYNEQFF
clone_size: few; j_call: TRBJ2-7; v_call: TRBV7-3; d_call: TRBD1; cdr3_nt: TGTGCCAGCAGCATTTCAGGGGGCTCCTACGAGCAGTACTTC; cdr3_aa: CASSISGGSYEQYF
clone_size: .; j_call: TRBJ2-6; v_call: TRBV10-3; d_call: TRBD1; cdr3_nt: TGTGCCACCCCTTCAAGGACAGGGGCCTACTCTGGGGCCAACGTCCTGACTTTC; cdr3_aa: CATPSRTGAYSGANVLTF
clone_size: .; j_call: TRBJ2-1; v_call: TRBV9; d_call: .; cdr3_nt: TGTGCCAGCAGCGTACGCCCCAATGAGCAGTTCTTC; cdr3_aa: CASSVRPNEQFF
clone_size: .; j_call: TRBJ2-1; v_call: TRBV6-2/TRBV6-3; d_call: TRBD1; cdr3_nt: TGTGCCAGCAGGAGTCTCGGGACAGCCTCCTACAATGAGCAGTTCTTC; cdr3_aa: CASRSLGTASYNEQFF
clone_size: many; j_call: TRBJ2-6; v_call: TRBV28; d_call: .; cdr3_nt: TGTGCCAGCTCGATAACTGGGGCCAACGTCCTGACTTTC; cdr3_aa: CASSITGANVLTF
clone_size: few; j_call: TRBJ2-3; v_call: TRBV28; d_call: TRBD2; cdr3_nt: TGTGCCAGCAGACCTAGCGGGAGTGGTACGCAGTATTTT; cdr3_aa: CASRPSGSGTQYF
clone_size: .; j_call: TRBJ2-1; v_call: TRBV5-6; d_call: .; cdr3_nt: TGTGCCAGCAGCCCCAGGCCGGGCTTATCGAACAATGAGCAGTTCTTC; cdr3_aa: CASSPRPGLSNNEQFF
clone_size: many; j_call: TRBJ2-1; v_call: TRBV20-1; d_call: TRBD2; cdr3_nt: TGCAGTGCTAGAGTGGGGCATAGCGGGGTCAATGAGCAGTTCTTC; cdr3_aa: CSARVGHSGVNEQFF
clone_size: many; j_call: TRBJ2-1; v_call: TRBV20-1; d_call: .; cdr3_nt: TGCAGTGCTCGACTAGGCCCCGCCTACAATGAGCAGTTCTTC; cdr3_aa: CSARLGPAYNEQFF
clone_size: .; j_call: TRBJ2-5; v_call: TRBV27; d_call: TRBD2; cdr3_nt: TGTGCCAGCAGTTTTTTGGGCAGCGGGGTCCAAGAGACCCAGTACTTC; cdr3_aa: CASSFLGSGVQETQYF
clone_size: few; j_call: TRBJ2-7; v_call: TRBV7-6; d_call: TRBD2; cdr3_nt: TGTGCCAGCAGCTTAGTGGCAACTAGCGGAGCCTACGAGCAGTACTTC; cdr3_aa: CASSLVATSGAYEQYF
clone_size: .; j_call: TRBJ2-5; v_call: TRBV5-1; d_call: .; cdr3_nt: TGCGCCAGCAGCTTGGGTAGGGTCCAAGAGACCCAGTACTTC; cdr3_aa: CASSLGRVQETQYF
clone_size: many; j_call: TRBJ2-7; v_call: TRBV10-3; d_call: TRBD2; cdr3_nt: TGTGCCATCAGTGACTCTAGCGGAACCTACGAGCAGTACTTC; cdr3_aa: CAISDSSGTYEQYF
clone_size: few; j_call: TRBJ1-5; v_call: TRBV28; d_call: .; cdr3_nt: TGTGCCAGCAGTAGATTCAGGGATAGCAATCAGCCCCAGCATTTT; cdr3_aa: CASSRFRDSNQPQHF
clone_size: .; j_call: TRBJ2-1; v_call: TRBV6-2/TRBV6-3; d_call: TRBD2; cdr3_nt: TGTGCCAGCAGTTACACGGGGAGCGGGACTTACAATGAGCAGTTCTTC; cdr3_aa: CASSYTGSGTYNEQFF
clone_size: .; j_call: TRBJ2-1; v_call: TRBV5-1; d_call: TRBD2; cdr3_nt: TGCGCCAGCAGCTTGGATTTGTGGGCGGGGGACCTTATGGCGGGCTCCTACAATGAGCAGTTCTTC; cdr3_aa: CASSLDLWAGDLMAGSYNEQFF
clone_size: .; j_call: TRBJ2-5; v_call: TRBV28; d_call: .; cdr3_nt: TGTGCCAGCAGTTTACCGAACCAAGAGACCCAGTACTTC; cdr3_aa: CASSLPNQETQYF
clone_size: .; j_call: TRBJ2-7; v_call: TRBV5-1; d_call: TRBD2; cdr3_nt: TGCGCCAGCAGCTTAGGGACTAGCGGCCTCTACGAGCAGTACTTC; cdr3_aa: CASSLGTSGLYEQYF
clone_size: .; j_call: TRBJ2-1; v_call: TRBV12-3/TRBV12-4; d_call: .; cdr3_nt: TGTGCCAGCAGTTTGTCGGGACGGAATTACAATGAGCAGTTCTTC; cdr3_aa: CASSLSGRNYNEQFF
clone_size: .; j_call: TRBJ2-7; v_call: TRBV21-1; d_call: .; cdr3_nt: TGTGCCAGCCGAAGGGACAGACCCTACGAGCAGTACTTC; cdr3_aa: CASRRDRPYEQYF
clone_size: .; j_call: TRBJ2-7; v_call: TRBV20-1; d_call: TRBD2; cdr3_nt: TGCTGTGCTAGACGTCGGGGACTAGCGTCTAACGAGCAGTACTTC; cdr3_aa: CCARRRGLASNEQYF
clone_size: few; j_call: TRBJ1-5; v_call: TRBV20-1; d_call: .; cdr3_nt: TGCAGTGCTAGTTTTAGATCAGAGCAGCCCCAGCATTTT; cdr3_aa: CSASFRSEQPQHF
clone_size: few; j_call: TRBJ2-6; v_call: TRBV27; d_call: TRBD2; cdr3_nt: TGTGCCAGCAGGGCGGGAGTCGCGTCTGGGGCCAACGTCCTGACTTTC; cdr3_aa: CASRAGVASGANVLTF
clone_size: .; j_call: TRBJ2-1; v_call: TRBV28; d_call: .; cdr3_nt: TGTGCCAGCTTACCTCCCTACAATGAGCAGTTCTTC; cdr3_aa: CASLPPYNEQFF
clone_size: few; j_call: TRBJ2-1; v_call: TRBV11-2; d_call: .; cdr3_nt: TGTGCCAGCAGCTCCGAGGAACTCAATTACAATGAGCAGTTCTTC; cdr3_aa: CASSSEELNYNEQFF
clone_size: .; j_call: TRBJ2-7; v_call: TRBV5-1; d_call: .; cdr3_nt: TGCGCCAGCAGTTTGACAGATCAGTACGAGCAGTACTTC; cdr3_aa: CASSLTDQYEQYF
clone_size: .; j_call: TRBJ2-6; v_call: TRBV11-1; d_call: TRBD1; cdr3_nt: TGTGCCAGCAGCCGAGACAGGGGCAGCCTACACTCTGGGGCCAACGTCCTGACTTTC; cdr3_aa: CASSRDRGSLHSGANVLTF
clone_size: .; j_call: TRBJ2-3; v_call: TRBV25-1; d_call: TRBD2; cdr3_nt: TGTGCCAGCAGTGAATATCTTGCGGGAGGGCCAGGGGTGACAGATACGCAGTATTTT; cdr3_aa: CASSEYLAGGPGVTDTQYF
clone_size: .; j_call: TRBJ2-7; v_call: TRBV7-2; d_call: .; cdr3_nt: TGTGCCAGCAGCTTAACATCCCGGACAGCACTCTACGAGCAGTACTTC; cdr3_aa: CASSLTSRTALYEQYF
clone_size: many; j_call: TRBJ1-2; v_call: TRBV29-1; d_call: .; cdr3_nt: TGCAGCGTTGAAAGGGACATAGATCTAGGCTACACCTTC; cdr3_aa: CSVERDIDLGYTF
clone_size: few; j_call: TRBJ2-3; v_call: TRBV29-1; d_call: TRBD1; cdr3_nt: TGCAGCGTTGATTCGTCCAGGGGGTCGGGCACAGATACGCAGTATTTT; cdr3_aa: CSVDSSRGSGTDTQYF
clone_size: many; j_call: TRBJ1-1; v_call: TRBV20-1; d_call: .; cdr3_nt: TGCAGTGCTAGATGGACTTTAGGGGGGAGACGAACTGAAGCTTTCTTT; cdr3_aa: CSARWTLGGRRTEAFF
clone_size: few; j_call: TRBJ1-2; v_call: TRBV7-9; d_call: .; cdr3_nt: TGTGCCAGCAGCGAACCAAGGGGTCTTTATGGCTACACCTTC; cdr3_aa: CASSEPRGLYGYTF
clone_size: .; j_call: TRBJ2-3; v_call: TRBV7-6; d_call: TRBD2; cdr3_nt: TGTGCCAGCAGCTTAGAAGATAGCGGGAGTAGCACAGATACGCAGTATTTT; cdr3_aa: CASSLEDSGSSTDTQYF